This TCR beta chain was documented in a study of human T cells and chemical hapten exposure. Study-wide context: Subjects had 2% DPC placed on 2 cm by 2 cm of upper inner arm skin for sensitization.

This clonotype was observed a handful of times. Germline values: CDR1 SEHNR, CDR2 FQNEAQ (reference sequence). The CDR3 totals 16 residues. V lost 1 base, J lost 1 base, and 4 bases stayed unmatched. TCRdb called the RACE reads again in MiXCR, with one record for every CDR3 protein. The table includes 350,000 to 450,000 distinct CDR3 sequences, 5.1% detected once. The sample's time point: pre-sensitization, week 0. The treatment: therapeutic diphenylcyclopropenone sensitization with weekly scalp DPC. The chain is built from TRBV7-9 and TRBJ2-5; 9 bases are shared with TRBD2. This clonotype was obtained from a woman aged 45-59 years with alopecia areata. Some clones in this sample may be carry-over from other donors' samples. The material sequenced was whole blood, taken in connection with sensitization to the hapten diphenylcyclopropenone (DPC). The CDR3: CASSLGSGGFQETQYF. The CDR3 nucleotides are TGTGCCAGCAGCTTAGGCAGCGGGGGGTTCCAAGAGACCCAGTACTTC.